The present T cell receptor beta chain was sequenced within a study of T cells in Graves' hyperthyroidism and ophthalmopathy. Disease duration under 2 months; hyperthyroidism patients were aged 18 to 65. A patient was excluded if there was uncontrolled infection, other autoimmune disease, pregnancy or lactation. Extraction of PBMCs used more than 8.5 ml of fresh peripheral blood. In its sample, this clonotype was seen many times. Its specificity is not known. V shed 5 bases and J 7 bases; nucleotides not matched to a gene: 4. The CDR3 totals 13 residues. Germline V gives CDR1 GTSNPN, CDR2 SVGIG (reference sequence). Using RNA transcripts as the source, TCR beta CDR3 regions were amplified. Primed by the HTBI set, a first-round RT-PCR was run on the TCR CDR3. TCRdb used MiXCR to reprocess the multiplex PCR reads, holding one entry per CDR3 protein. Found here are some 620,000 distinct CDR3 sequences, 15% to 20% of them singletons; the top ten hold 3.8%.

Whole-study findings and limits: Within blood appeared most thyroid clonotypes that had expanded above 0.001.

The chain recombines TRBV30 with TRBJ2-1; 11 bases map to TRBD2. The sequence came from a woman younger than 45 with Graves' hyperthyroidism. Specimen: blood. The CDR3, as DNA: TGTGCCTGGTCTAGCGGGAGGATAAATGAGCAGTTCTTC. This codes for CAWSSGRINEQFF.